This is a list of T cell receptor beta chains from one sample in a study of T cell responses to AZD1222 COVID-19 vaccine. Produced via immunoSEQ multiplex PCR; TCRdb's table is partial and in-frame only. The sample includes fewer than 70,000 clones, 60% to 85% of them seen just once. The material sequenced was peripheral blood, taken 28 days after the second AZD1222 dose. Receptors originate from an adult who received the AZD1222 COVID-19 vaccine. The CDR3 runs from the conserved cysteine through the conserved F or W. The D gene is left open where the match is weak. The size field is filled for only some rows; it gives once, few, many or a size class.

J gene | V gene | D gene | clone size | CDR3 DNA | CDR3 protein
TRBJ1-1 | TRBV7-9 | . | . | TGTGCCAGCAGCTACGGGGCCGGACAACGAGAAGCTTTCTTT | CASSYGAGQREAFF
TRBJ2-7 | TRBV7-9 | TRBD1 | . | TGTGCCAGCAGCCCTGACAGGGTCGAGCAGTACTTC | CASSPDRVEQYF
TRBJ2-3 | TRBV18 | . | . | TGTGCCAGCTCAAGGGAACATTCTAGCACAGATACGCAGTATTTT | CASSREHSSTDTQYF
TRBJ1-2 | TRBV7-9 | . | few | TGTGCCAGCAGCTTAGCAACAGATTATGAAGGCTACACCTTC | CASSLATDYEGYTF
TRBJ1-2 | TRBV6-5 | TRBD1 | . | TGTGCCTCCCGAGGGGGCGGTGGCTATGGCTACACCTTC | CASRGGGGYGYTF
TRBJ2-1 | TRBV6-1 | TRBD2 | . | TGTGCCAGCAGTGAAGAATCTAGCGGGCCAATCTACAATGAGCAGTTCTTC | CASSEESSGPIYNEQFF
TRBJ2-7 | TRBV6-1 | . | . | TGTGCCAGCAGTGATATAGGCTACGAGCAGTACTTC | CASSDIGYEQYF
TRBJ2-7 | TRBV6-6 | TRBD2 | few | TGTGCCAGCAGTTCGAGGACTAGCCGCTCCTACGAGCAGTACTTC | CASSSRTSRSYEQYF
TRBJ1-6 | TRBV6-5 | . | . | TGTGCCAGCAGTTACACGCAAAATTCACCCCTCCACTTT | CASSYTQNSPLHF
TRBJ1-6 | TRBV2 | . | . | TGTGCCAGCAGGACCAGGGGAGGGTCACCCCTCCACTTT | CASRTRGGSPLHF
TRBJ2-4 | TRBV3-1/TRBV3-2 | . | . | TGTGCCAGCAGCCACAGGGGATCTTCCAAAAACATTCAGTACTTC | CASSHRGSSKNIQYF
TRBJ1-4 | TRBV2 | TRBD1 | . | TGTGCCAGCAACAGGGGTGGGTCTACTAATGAAAAACTGTTTTTT | CASNRGGSTNEKLFF
TRBJ2-7 | TRBV28 | . | medium-sized | TGTGCCAGCAGTGCCACCACAGGAGGAGGGCAGTACTTC | CASSATTGGGQYF
TRBJ2-1 | TRBV11-2 | TRBD1 | . | TGTGCCAGCAGCTTAGATCTCGGTTGGACAGGTGAGCAGTTCTTC | CASSLDLGWTGEQFF
TRBJ2-3 | TRBV7-9 | TRBD2 | . | TGTGCCAGCAGCCCCGGGGGCGGGGGGGCAGATACGCAGTATTTT | CASSPGGGGADTQYF
TRBJ1-2 | TRBV29-1 | . | few | TGCAGCGTTGAAGCAACCGACAGCCACGGCTACACCTTC | CSVEATDSHGYTF
TRBJ1-2 | TRBV7-3 | . | once | TGTGCCAGCAGCCCCGGGGGTGACTATGGCTACACCTTC | CASSPGGDYGYTF
TRBJ1-2 | TRBV7-2 | . | . | TGTGCCAGCAGCTTCTCCCCCGACAGCCACTATGGCTACACCTTC | CASSFSPDSHYGYTF
TRBJ1-2 | TRBV19 | . | . | TGTGCCAGTAGTATAGTGGGGGCAGACTATGGCTACACCTTC | CASSIVGADYGYTF
TRBJ2-7 | TRBV18 | . | . | TGTGCCAGCTCACGCTTGGACAACTCCTACGAGCAGTACTTC | CASSRLDNSYEQYF
TRBJ1-1 | TRBV7-9 | TRBD1 | . | TGTGCCAGCAGCTTACAGGGGGACACTGAAGCTTTCTTT | CASSLQGDTEAFF
TRBJ2-1 | TRBV7-9 | . | . | TGTGCCAGCAGCTTAACTGCCGGGGCGGGTGAGCAGTTCTTC | CASSLTAGAGEQFF
TRBJ1-2 | TRBV30 | . | once | TGTGCCTGGAACGCAGGGCAATATGGCTACACCTTC | CAWNAGQYGYTF
TRBJ2-3 | TRBV24-1 | TRBD1 | . | TGTGCCACCAGTCCCGGGACAGGAGCCACAGATACGCAGTATTTT | CATSPGTGATDTQYF
TRBJ1-5 | TRBV4-1 | . | . | TGCGCCAGCAGCCAAGAACAGGCATCGCCCCAGCATTTT | CASSQEQASPQHF
TRBJ1-2 | TRBV19 | . | . | TGTGCCAGTAGTTGGTCCCGGGACACGGGGGGCTACACCTTC | CASSWSRDTGGYTF
TRBJ1-2 | TRBV3-1/TRBV3-2 | TRBD1 | . | TGTGCCAGCAGCCAAGATGCGACAGGGAACTATGGCTACACCTTC | CASSQDATGNYGYTF
TRBJ2-7 | TRBV15 | . | once | TGTGCCACCAGCAGAGAAGGCTACGAGCAGTACTTC | CATSREGYEQYF
TRBJ2-1 | TRBV4-1 | TRBD1 | . | TGCGCCAGCAGCCAAGATCCCACAGGGGGCTACAATGAGCAGTTCTTC | CASSQDPTGGYNEQFF
TRBJ2-5 | TRBV24-1 | . | . | TGTGCCACCAGTGAAGGGGACTCCCGGGAGACCCAGTACTTC | CATSEGDSRETQYF
TRBJ2-2 | TRBV2 | . | . | TGTGCCAGCAGCGAGAATAACGGGGAGCTGTTTTTT | CASSENNGELFF
TRBJ2-2 | TRBV18 | . | . | TGTGCCAGCTCATACGGACGGAACACCGGGGAGCTGTTTTTT | CASSYGRNTGELFF
TRBJ2-1 | TRBV19 | . | few | TGTGCCAGTAGTAAGGCAGGCCTTTCCTACAATGAGCAGTTCTTC | CASSKAGLSYNEQFF
TRBJ1-2 | TRBV23-1 | TRBD1 | once | TGCGCCAGCAGTCCTCATGGGACAGATGGCTACACCTTC | CASSPHGTDGYTF
TRBJ2-3 | TRBV24-1 | . | . | TGTGCCACCAGTGACCCCGGGACCGTGAGCACAGATACGCAGTATTTT | CATSDPGTVSTDTQYF
TRBJ2-7 | TRBV7-2 | . | once | TGTGCCAGCACTATGGGGTCCGCGGGGAACGAGCAGTACTTC | CASTMGSAGNEQYF
TRBJ2-4 | TRBV19 | TRBD1 | . | TGTGCCAGTAGTCTAGACGACAGGGTGAAAAACATTCAGTACTTC | CASSLDDRVKNIQYF
TRBJ1-1 | TRBV15 | . | . | TGTGCCACCAGCACCCAGACCGACACTGAAGCTTTCTTT | CATSTQTDTEAFF
TRBJ2-2 | TRBV5-1 | . | . | TGCGCCAGCAGGTCCGGGACCTCACTCACCGGGGAGCTGTTTTTT | CASRSGTSLTGELFF
TRBJ2-1 | TRBV7-6 | TRBD2 | . | TGTGCCAGCAGCTTAGAGGCTAGCGGGGGTCGGTTCTTC | CASSLEASGGRFF
TRBJ1-1 | TRBV28 | . | . | TGTGCCAGCAGTCACCCCGGGAGAACGAACACTGAAGCTTTCTTT | CASSHPGRTNTEAFF
TRBJ1-3 | TRBV7-6 | TRBD1 | . | TGTGCCAGCAGCTTAGCGACAGGGACAGGGGATGGAAACACCATATATTTT | CASSLATGTGDGNTIYF
TRBJ2-7 | TRBV19 | . | . | TGTGCCAGCGCCCAGGGAGGAGGCTACGAGCAGTACTTC | CASAQGGGYEQYF
TRBJ1-4 | TRBV28 | TRBD1 | . | TGTGCCAGCAGTCTGGGACAGGGATCCGAAAAACTGTTTTTT | CASSLGQGSEKLFF
TRBJ2-7 | TRBV24-1 | TRBD1 | once | TGTGCCACCAGTGACTCCCGGGACAGGGGCGAGCAGTACTTC | CATSDSRDRGEQYF
TRBJ2-3 | TRBV18 | TRBD2 | . | TGTGCCAGCTCACCAGCACAGCGGGGGAACACAGATACGCAGTATTTT | CASSPAQRGNTDTQYF
TRBJ1-1 | TRBV6-5 | . | few | TGTGCCAGCAGTTACTTACCTGGGGGCACTGAAGCTTTCTTT | CASSYLPGGTEAFF
TRBJ2-3 | TRBV6-6 | TRBD2 | . | TGTGCCAGCAGGCCTAGACTAGCGGGTTCGGCGGATACGCAGTATTTT | CASRPRLAGSADTQYF
TRBJ1-2 | TRBV6-6 | . | . | TGTGCCAGCAGTTACTCCGGGACGTTCTATGGCTACACCTTC | CASSYSGTFYGYTF
TRBJ2-3 | TRBV7-3 | . | few | TGTGCCAGCAGCTTAACAGGGGGTGCAGATACGCAGTATTTT | CASSLTGGADTQYF
TRBJ2-1 | TRBV27 | . | . | TGTGCCAGCAGTTTATCGGGGTGGCGCGAGCAGTTCTTC | CASSLSGWREQFF
TRBJ1-1 | TRBV11-2 | TRBD1 | . | TGTGCCAGCAGCCGTGCGGCAGGGGGCAACGCTGAAGCTTTCTTT | CASSRAAGGNAEAFF
TRBJ1-6 | TRBV28 | . | . | TGTGCCAGCAGCCCTACTCCTGCCAGAACTAATTCACCCCTCCACTTT | CASSPTPARTNSPLHF
TRBJ1-2 | TRBV5-5 | TRBD1 | . | TGTGCCAGCAGCGCACAGGGGGCGTCGTATGGCTACACCTTC | CASSAQGASYGYTF
TRBJ1-4 | TRBV28 | . | . | TGTGCCAGCAGTTCCGGGCAGCAGAGCGAAAAACTGTTTTTT | CASSSGQQSEKLFF
TRBJ1-3 | TRBV5-1 | . | . | TGCGCCAGCAGCTTGCAAAGCTCTGGAAACACCATATATTTT | CASSLQSSGNTIYF
TRBJ2-7 | TRBV18 | . | few | TGTGCCAGCGCCCCTAGCTTGGGGGCCACGGACGAGCAGTACTTC | CASAPSLGATDEQYF